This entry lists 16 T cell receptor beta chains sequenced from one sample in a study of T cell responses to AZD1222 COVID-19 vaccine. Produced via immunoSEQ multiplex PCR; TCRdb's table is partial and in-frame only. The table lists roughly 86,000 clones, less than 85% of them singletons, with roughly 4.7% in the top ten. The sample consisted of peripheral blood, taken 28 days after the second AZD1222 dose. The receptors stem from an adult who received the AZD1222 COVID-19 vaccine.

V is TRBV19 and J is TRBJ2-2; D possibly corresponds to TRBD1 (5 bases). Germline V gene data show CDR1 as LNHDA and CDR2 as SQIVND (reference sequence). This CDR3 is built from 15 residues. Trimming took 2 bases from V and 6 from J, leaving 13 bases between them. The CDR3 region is CASSIMSRVPGELFF. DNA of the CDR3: TGTGCCAGTAGTATAATGTCCAGGGTTCCCGGGGAGCTGTTTTTT.

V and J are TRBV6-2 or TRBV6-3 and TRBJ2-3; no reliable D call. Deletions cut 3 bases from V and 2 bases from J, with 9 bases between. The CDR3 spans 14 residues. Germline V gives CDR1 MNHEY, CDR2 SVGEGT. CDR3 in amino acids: CASSYTAYTDTQYF. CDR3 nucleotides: TGTGCCAGCAGTTATACAGCGTACACAGATACGCAGTATTTT.

The CDR3 DNA sequence: TGTGCCAGCAACCTCAGCAATCAGCCCCAGCATTTT. This translates into CASNLSNQPQHF. This chain connects TRBV28 to TRBJ1-5; D is uncertain. The CDR3 is 12 residues long. The V end lost 7 bases, the J end lost 1 base, and 5 bases lay between the germline ends. The germline CDR1 and CDR2 sequences are MDHEN and SYDVKM.

The CDR3 here is CSVTYSPRLAGPNTGELFF. CDR3 nucleotides: TGCAGCGTTACCTATAGCCCTCGACTAGCGGGACCGAACACCGGGGAGCTGTTTTTT. V gene TRBV29-1 combines with J gene TRBJ2-2; 11 positions agree with TRBD2. Germline trimming cut 5 bases from V and 0 bases from J; bases unmatched to any gene: 14. The CDR3 has 19 residues. CDR1 is SQVTM and CDR2 is ANQGSEA in the germline V gene.

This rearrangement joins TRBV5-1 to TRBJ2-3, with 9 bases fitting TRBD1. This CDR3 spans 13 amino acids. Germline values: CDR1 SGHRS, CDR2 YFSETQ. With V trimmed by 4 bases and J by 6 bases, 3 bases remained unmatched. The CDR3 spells CASSPDRGDTQYF. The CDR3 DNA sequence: TGCGCCAGCAGCCCCGACAGGGGGGATACGCAGTATTTT.

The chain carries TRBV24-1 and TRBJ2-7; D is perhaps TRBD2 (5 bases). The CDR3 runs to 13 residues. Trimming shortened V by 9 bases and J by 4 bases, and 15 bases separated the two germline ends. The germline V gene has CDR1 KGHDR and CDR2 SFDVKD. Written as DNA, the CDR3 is TGTGCCACCCAGAGGGCCTCGGAGTACGAGCAGTACTTC. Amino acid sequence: CATQRASEYEQYF.

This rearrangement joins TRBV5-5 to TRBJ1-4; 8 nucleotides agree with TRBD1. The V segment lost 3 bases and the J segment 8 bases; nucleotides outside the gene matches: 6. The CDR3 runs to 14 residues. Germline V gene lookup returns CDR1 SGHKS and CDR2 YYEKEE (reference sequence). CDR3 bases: TGTGCCAGCAGCTCCGGACAGGGAGGGGAAAAACTGTTTTTT. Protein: CASSSGQGGEKLFF.

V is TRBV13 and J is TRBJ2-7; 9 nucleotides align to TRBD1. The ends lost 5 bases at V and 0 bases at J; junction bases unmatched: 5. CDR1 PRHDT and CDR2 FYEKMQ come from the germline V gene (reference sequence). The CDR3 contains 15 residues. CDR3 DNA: TGTGCCAGCAGCCGGGGACAGGGATCCTCCTACGAGCAGTACTTC. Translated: CASSRGQGSSYEQYF.

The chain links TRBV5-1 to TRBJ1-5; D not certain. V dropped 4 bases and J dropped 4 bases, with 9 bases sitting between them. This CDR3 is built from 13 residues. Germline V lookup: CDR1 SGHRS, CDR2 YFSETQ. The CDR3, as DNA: TGCGCCAGCAGCCTTGCCCTTAATCAGCCCCAGCATTTT. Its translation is CASSLALNQPQHF.

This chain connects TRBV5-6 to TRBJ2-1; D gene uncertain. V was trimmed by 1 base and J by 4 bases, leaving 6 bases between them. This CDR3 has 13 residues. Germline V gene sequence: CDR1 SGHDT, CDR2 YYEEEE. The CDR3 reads CASSLPAYNEQFF. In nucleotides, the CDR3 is TGTGCCAGCAGCTTGCCAGCTTACAATGAGCAGTTCTTC.

CDR3 loop: CASSVLGQGASGYTF. Written as DNA, the CDR3 is TGTGCCAGCAGTGTTCTAGGACAGGGGGCATCTGGCTACACCTTC. The V and J genes are TRBV2 and TRBJ1-2; 11 positions match TRBD1. Germline trimming cut 4 bases from V and 7 bases from J; bases unmatched to any gene: 8. Germline loops: CDR1 SNHLY, CDR2 FYNNEI. CDR3 length: 15 residues.

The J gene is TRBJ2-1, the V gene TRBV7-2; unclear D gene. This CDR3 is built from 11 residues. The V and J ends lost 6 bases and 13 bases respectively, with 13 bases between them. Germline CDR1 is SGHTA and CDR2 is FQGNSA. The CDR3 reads CASSPDGTQFF. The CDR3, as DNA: TGTGCCAGCAGTCCTGACGGTACCCAGTTCTTC.

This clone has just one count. The CDR3 DNA reads TGTGCCAGTAGTCTTTTCGAGGGGAGCGAGCAGTACTTC. This gives the protein CASSLFEGSEQYF. The chain is built from TRBV19 and TRBJ2-7; D is perhaps TRBD1 or TRBD2 (5 bases each). V lost 5 bases and J 6 bases, leaving 14 bases between the germline ends. The CDR3 covers 13 residues. The germline V gene has CDR1 LNHDA and CDR2 SQIVND (reference sequence).

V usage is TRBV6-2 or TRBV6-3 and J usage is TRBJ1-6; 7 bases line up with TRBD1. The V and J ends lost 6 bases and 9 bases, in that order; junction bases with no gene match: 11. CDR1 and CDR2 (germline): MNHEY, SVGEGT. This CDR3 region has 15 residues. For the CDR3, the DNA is TGTGCCAGCAGCTATCGAGACAGGGCTCGTTCACCCCTCCACTTT. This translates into CASSYRDRARSPLHF.

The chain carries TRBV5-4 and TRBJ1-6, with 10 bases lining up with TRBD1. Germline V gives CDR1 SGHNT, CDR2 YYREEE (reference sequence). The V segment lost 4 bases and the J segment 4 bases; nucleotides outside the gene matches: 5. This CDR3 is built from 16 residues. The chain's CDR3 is CASSRDRGRYNSPLHF. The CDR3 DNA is TGTGCCAGCAGCCGGGACAGGGGACGATATAATTCACCCCTCCACTTT.

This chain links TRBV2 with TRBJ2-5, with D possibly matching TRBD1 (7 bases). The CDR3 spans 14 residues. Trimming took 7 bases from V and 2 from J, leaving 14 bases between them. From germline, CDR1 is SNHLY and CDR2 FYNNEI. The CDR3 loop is CASTRGTVQETQYF. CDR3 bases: TGTGCCAGCACTCGCGGGACAGTTCAAGAGACCCAGTACTTC. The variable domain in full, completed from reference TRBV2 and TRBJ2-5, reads EPEVTQTPSHQVTQMGQEVILRCVPISNHLYFYWYRQILGQKVEFLVSFYNNEISEKSEIFDDQFSVERPDGSNFTLKIRSTKLEDSAMYFCASTRGTVQETQYFGPGTRLLVL.